This T cell receptor (beta chain) is from a study of cytomegalovirus exposure and HLA in healthy donors. Whole-study results and caveats: V- and J-gene trimming of TCR beta was linked (in a later analysis) to a missense DCLRE1C variant. The study labeled around 160 TCR beta chains cytomegalovirus-associated. TCR beta sequences reportedly predicted the HLA-A and HLA-B alleles of most subjects accurately. Roughly even sequencing depth across donors was the assumption behind the presence/absence analyses.

Germline CDR1 is SGHDT and CDR2 is YYEEEE. With 0 bases removed from V and 0 bases from J, the gap between germline ends came to 10 bases. The CDR3 extends over 16 amino acids. A note on this clone: Antigen specificity is unknown.

The primer mix had 60 Vbeta and 13 Jbeta primers. Measured with immunoSEQ multiplex PCR; TCRdb has only the in-frame clones, and not every one. This sample has more than 200,000 clones; 60% to 80% occur once, and the top ten carry roughly 1.9%. The sequencing input was PBMCs. The source of this sequence is a male donor in good health and CMV-seronegative. The chain employs TRBV5-6 and TRBJ1-3; no firm D call. Here the CDR3 DNA reads TGTGCCAGCAGCTTGGCTAGGCCCTCCTCTGGAAACACCATATATTTT. The encoded protein is CASSLARPSSGNTIYF. Full variable domain (missing parts from reference TRBV5-6 and TRBJ1-3): DAGVTQSPTHLIKTRGQQVTLRCSPKSGHDTVSWYQQALGQGPQFIFQYYEEEERQRGNFPDRFSGHQFPNYSSELNVNALLLGDSALYLCASSLARPSSGNTIYFGEGSWLTVV.